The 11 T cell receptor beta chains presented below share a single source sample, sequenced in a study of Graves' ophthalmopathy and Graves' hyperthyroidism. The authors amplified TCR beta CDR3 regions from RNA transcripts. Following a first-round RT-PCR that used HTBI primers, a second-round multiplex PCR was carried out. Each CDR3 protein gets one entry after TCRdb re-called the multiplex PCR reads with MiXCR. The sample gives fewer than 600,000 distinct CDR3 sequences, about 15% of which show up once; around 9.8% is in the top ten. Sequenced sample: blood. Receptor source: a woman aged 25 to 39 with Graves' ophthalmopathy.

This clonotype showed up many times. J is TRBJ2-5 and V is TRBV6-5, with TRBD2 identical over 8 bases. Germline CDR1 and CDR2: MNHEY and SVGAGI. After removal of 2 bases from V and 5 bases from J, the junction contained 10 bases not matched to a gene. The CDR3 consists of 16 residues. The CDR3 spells CASSYSRGGDWETQYF. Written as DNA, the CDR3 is TGTGCCAGCAGTTACAGCCGGGGGGGCGATTGGGAGACCCAGTACTTC.

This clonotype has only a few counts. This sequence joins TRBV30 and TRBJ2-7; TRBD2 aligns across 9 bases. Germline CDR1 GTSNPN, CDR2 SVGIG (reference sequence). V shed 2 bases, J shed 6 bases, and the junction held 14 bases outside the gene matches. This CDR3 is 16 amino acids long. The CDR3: CAWSPTRASGRREQYF. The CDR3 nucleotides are TGTGCCTGGAGTCCTACAAGGGCGAGCGGGAGGCGCGAGCAGTACTTC.

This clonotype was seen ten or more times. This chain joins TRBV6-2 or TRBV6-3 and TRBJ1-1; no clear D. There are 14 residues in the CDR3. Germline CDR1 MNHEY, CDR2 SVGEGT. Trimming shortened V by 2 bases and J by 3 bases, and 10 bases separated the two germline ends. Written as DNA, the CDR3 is TGTGCCAGCAGTTACAACGGGGAGGACACTGAAGCTTTCTTT. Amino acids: CASSYNGEDTEAFF.

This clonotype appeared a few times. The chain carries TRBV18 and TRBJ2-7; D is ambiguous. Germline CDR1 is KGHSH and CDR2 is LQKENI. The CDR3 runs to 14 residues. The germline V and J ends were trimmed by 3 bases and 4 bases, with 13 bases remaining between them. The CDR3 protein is CASSPVGSTYEQYF. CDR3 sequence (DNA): TGTGCCAGCTCACCGGTAGGGTCAACTTACGAGCAGTACTTC.

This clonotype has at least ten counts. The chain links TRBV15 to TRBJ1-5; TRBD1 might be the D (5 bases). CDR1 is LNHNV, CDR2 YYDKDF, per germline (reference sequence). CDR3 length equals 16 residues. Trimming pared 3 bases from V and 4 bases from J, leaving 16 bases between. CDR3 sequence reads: CATSRGIGRGNQPQHF. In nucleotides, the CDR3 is TGTGCCACCAGCAGGGGGATTGGCCGGGGGAATCAGCCCCAGCATTTT.

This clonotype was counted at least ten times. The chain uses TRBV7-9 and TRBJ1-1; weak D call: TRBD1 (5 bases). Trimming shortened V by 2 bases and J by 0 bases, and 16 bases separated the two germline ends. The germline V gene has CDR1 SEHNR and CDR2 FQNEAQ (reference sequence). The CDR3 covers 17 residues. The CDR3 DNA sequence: TGTGCCAGCAGCTTATCTCACGGGAAGGGGATGAACACTGAAGCTTTCTTT. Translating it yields CASSLSHGKGMNTEAFF.

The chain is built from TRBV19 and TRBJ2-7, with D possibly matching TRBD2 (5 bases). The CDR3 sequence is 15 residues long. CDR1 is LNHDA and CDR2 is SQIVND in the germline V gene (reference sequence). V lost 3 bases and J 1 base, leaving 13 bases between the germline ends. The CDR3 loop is CASSIGGTGSYEQYF. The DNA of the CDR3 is TGTGCCAGTAGTATTGGCGGTACGGGATCCTACGAGCAGTACTTC.

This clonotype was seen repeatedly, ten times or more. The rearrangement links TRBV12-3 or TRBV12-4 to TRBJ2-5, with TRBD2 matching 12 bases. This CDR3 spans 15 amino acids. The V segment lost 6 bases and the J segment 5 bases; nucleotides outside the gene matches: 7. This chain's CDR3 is CASSLLTSGGETQYF. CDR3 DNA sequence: TGTGCCAGCAGCCTACTGACTAGCGGGGGTGAGACCCAGTACTTC.

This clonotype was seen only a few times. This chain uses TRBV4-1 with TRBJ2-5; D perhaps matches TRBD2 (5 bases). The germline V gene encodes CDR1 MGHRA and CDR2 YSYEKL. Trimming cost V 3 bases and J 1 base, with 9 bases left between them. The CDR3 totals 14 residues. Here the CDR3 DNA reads TGCGCCAGCAGCCATGGACTCGTCCAAGAGACCCAGTACTTC. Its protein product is CASSHGLVQETQYF.

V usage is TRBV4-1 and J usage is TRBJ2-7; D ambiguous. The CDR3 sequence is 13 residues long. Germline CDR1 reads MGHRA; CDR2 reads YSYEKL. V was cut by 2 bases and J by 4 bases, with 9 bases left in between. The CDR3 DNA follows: TGCGCCAGCAGCCAATTAGGCCTTTACGAGCAGTACTTC. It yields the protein CASSQLGLYEQYF.

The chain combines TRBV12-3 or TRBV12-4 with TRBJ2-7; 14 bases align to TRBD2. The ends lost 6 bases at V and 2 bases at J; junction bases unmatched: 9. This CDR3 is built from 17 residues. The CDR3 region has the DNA TGTGCCAGCAGCACCAGGACTAGCGGGGGGCAAACCTACGAGCAGTACTTC. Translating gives CASSTRTSGGQTYEQYF.